This entry lists 30 T cell receptor beta chains sequenced from one sample in a study of T cells in tumors after PD-1 blockade. TCRdb's table, derived via immunoSEQ multiplex PCR, lists solely in-frame clones and lacks some. The top ten clones hold approximately 25% of a sample with approximately 15,000 clones, roughly 80% of them seen once. The source was PBMCs, collected after anti-PD-1 treatment. The receptors were gathered from a human donor with basal cell carcinoma.

This rearrangement joins TRBV18 to TRBJ1-2, with 8 positions matching TRBD1. The CDR3 has 15 residues. Per the germline V gene, CDR1 is KGHSH and CDR2 is LQKENI. With V trimmed by 2 bases and J by 6 bases, 8 bases remained unmatched. The CDR3 is CASSPYDRGGDGYTF. CDR3 coding DNA: TGTGCCAGCTCACCATATGACAGGGGCGGCGATGGCTACACCTTC.

The DNA of the CDR3 is TGTGCCAGTATTCAGGGACAGGGGCCTCCGCAGGAAGGCTACACCTTC. This gives the protein CASIQGQGPPQEGYTF. The rearrangement joins TRBV19 to TRBJ1-2; 10 bases are shared with TRBD1. The germline gives CDR1 LNHDA, CDR2 SQIVND (reference sequence). The CDR3 covers 16 residues. With 7 bases clipped from V and 8 bases from J, the junction kept 16 bases outside the gene matches.

The V and J genes are TRBV27 and TRBJ2-1; D gene unclear. The CDR3 runs to 15 residues. Germline V gene lookup returns CDR1 MNHEY and CDR2 SMNVEV (reference sequence). V lost 7 bases and J lost 0, with 13 bases in between. CDR3 nucleotide sequence: TGTGCCAGCATATTCTCTGCTGGCTCCTACAATGAGCAGTTCTTC. Its translation: CASIFSAGSYNEQFF.

The chain couples TRBV4-1 to TRBJ1-4; 7 nucleotides align to TRBD1. The length of the CDR3 is 15 residues. V shed 1 base and J 6 bases; nucleotides not matched to a gene: 5. Germline V gene data show CDR1 as MGHRA and CDR2 as YSYEKL. The CDR3, as DNA: TGCGCCAGCAGCCAAGGAGGGGGCAAGGATGAAAAACTGTTTTTT. Protein: CASSQGGGKDEKLFF.

This chain connects TRBV5-1 to TRBJ2-2; the D gene is possibly TRBD2 (6 bases). CDR3 length: 17 amino acids. Trimming left V 0 bases short and J 1 base short, with 13 bases between. CDR1 and CDR2 from the germline V gene are SGHRS and YFSETQ. The CDR3, as DNA: TGCGCCAGCAGCTTGGCCGGGCTAGCGAAGAACACCGGGGAGCTGTTTTTT. It codes for CASSLAGLAKNTGELFF.

The chain carries TRBV18 and TRBJ2-7; TRBD2 matches at 7 bases. The germline V gene encodes CDR1 KGHSH and CDR2 LQKENI. The CDR3 loop spans 15 amino acids. V gave up 3 bases and J gave up 3 bases; unmatched junction bases: 8. The DNA of the CDR3 is TGTGCCAGCTCACCTCGGACTAGGGGAGGCTACGAGCAGTACTTC. Its translation is CASSPRTRGGYEQYF.

This clone was seen just once. V usage is TRBV5-1 and J usage is TRBJ1-4; 9 nucleotides agree with TRBD1. This CDR3 is 15 amino acids long. Germline V lookup: CDR1 SGHRS, CDR2 YFSETQ. V shed 0 bases and J 5 bases; nucleotides not matched to a gene: 2. The CDR3 here is CASSLEGQGNEKLFF. The CDR3 DNA sequence: TGCGCCAGCAGCTTGGAGGGACAGGGAAATGAAAAACTGTTTTTT.

V is TRBV2 and J is TRBJ2-7; TRBD2 agrees at 8 bases. Germline CDR1 SNHLY, CDR2 FYNNEI. The CDR3 covers 15 residues. The V gene end was trimmed by 5 bases and the J gene end by 2 bases; junction bases not matched to a gene: 8. CDR3 amino acids: CASSSSLAAAYEQYF. In DNA, the CDR3 is TGTGCCAGCAGTTCCTCACTAGCGGCGGCCTACGAGCAGTACTTC.

V gene TRBV6-5 combines with J gene TRBJ1-2; a possible D gene is TRBD1 (6 bases). This CDR3 region has 15 residues. Germline loops: CDR1 MNHEY, CDR2 SVGAGI. The V end was cut by 0 bases, the J end by 1 base, with 9 bases between. This CDR3 reads CASSYSGGHNYGYTF. The CDR3 coding sequence is TGTGCCAGCAGTTACTCGGGGGGACATAACTATGGCTACACCTTC.

J is TRBJ1-5 and V is TRBV24-1; D unresolved. This CDR3 is 14 amino acids long. The V gene's germline CDR1 is KGHDR and CDR2 SFDVKD. V was cut by 0 bases and J by 3 bases, with 5 bases left in between. This CDR3 is CATSDLRNNQPQHF. Written as DNA, the CDR3 is TGTGCCACCAGTGATTTGCGGAACAATCAGCCCCAGCATTTT.

The chain is built from TRBV28 and TRBJ1-2, with unresolved D. Trimming cost V 6 bases and J 8 bases, with 10 bases left between them. The V gene's germline CDR1 is MDHEN and CDR2 SYDVKM. This CDR3 contains 11 residues. The CDR3 loop is CASRPEGGYTF. CDR3 DNA: TGTGCCAGCAGGCCTGAAGGGGGCTACACCTTC.

The V gene is TRBV28, the J gene TRBJ1-2; D gene ambiguous. Trimming pared 2 bases from V and 5 bases from J, leaving 9 bases between. The CDR3 has 13 amino acids. Germline V gene data show CDR1 as MDHEN and CDR2 as SYDVKM. The DNA of the CDR3 is TGTGCCAGCAGTTTAAAGTCAGAGTATGGCTACACCTTC. Its translation is CASSLKSEYGYTF.

This clone is large (0.1 to 1%) in the sample. This rearrangement joins TRBV7-3 to TRBJ2-1, with no clear D. The CDR3 length is 16 residues. The germline V gene has CDR1 SGHTA and CDR2 FQGTGA. V was pared by 2 bases and J by 0 bases, with 11 bases between. This chain's CDR3 is CASSLYGPSSYNEQFF. The CDR3, as DNA: TGTGCCAGCAGCTTATACGGGCCAAGCTCCTACAATGAGCAGTTCTTC.

This chain connects TRBV4-1 to TRBJ2-1; D remains unclear. The CDR3 runs 13 residues. Germline CDR1 reads MGHRA; CDR2 reads YSYEKL. Between the trimmed V and J ends, which lost 4 bases and 6 bases, there was a span of 10 bases. The CDR3 loop is CASSPSPFNEQFF. Written as DNA, the CDR3 is TGCGCCAGCAGCCCCTCCCCCTTCAATGAGCAGTTCTTC.

The V gene is TRBV28, the J gene TRBJ1-6; D is unresolved. Germline CDR1 reads MDHEN; CDR2 reads SYDVKM. This CDR3 is built from 13 residues. Trimming removed 9 bases from V and 6 bases from J, with 12 bases in between. The CDR3 DNA sequence: TGTGCCAGGGCGGAGGAGATTAATTCACCCCTCCACTTT. It yields the protein CARAEEINSPLHF.

This clone turned up a few times. The chain links TRBV5-5 to TRBJ2-1; maybe TRBD2 (7 bases). The V end lost 2 bases, the J end lost 7 bases, and 13 bases lay between the germline ends. The CDR3 consists of 14 residues. Germline V gene data show CDR1 as SGHKS and CDR2 as YYEKEE (reference sequence). CDR3 sequence reads: CASSFGGRVNEQFF. Written as DNA, the CDR3 is TGTGCCAGCAGCTTCGGGGGGCGCGTAAATGAGCAGTTCTTC.

This chain uses TRBV9 with TRBJ2-7; TRBD1 is a possible D gene (6 bases). The CDR3 is made up of 13 amino acids. Germline CDR1 SGDLS, CDR2 YYNGEE. The V gene lost 5 bases and the J gene lost 2 bases, with 11 bases spanning the gap. The CDR3 DNA is TGTGCCAGCAGTGAGGGGACACCCTACGAGCAGTACTTC. Encoded protein: CASSEGTPYEQYF.

V is TRBV29-1 and J is TRBJ2-3; TRBD2 might be the D (6 bases). There are 13 residues in the CDR3. In germline, CDR1 is SQVTM, CDR2 ANQGSEA. V gave up 4 bases and J gave up 3 bases, with 11 bases separating them. The CDR3 sequence: CSVGRGETDTQYF. CDR3 nucleotides: TGCAGCGTTGGGAGGGGAGAAACAGATACGCAGTATTTT.

The V call is TRBV2, the J call TRBJ1-3; D is unclear. The germline V gene has CDR1 SNHLY and CDR2 FYNNEI. CDR3 size: 20 residues. Trimming cost V 5 bases and J 1 base, with 27 bases left between them. This CDR3 is CASSSGPQFGSPASGNTIYF. In nucleotides, the CDR3 is TGTGCCAGCAGTTCCGGGCCCCAGTTCGGGTCCCCAGCTTCTGGAAACACCATATATTTT.

The chain carries TRBV30 and TRBJ2-3; TRBD2 matches 12 bases. This CDR3 has 17 amino acids. The J segment lost 2 bases and the V segment lost 1 base, leaving 7 bases of the junction unmatched. Per germline, CDR1 GTSNPN and CDR2 SVGIG (reference sequence). CDR3 in amino acids: CAWSGSTSGGYTDTQYF. The CDR3 DNA reads TGTGCCTGGAGTGGATCCACTAGCGGGGGGTACACAGATACGCAGTATTTT.

This clone has only one observation. The genes are TRBV28 and TRBJ1-6; tentative D call: TRBD1 (5 bases). Between the trimmed V and J ends, which lost 4 bases and 7 bases, there was a span of 14 bases. This CDR3 is 15 amino acids long. Germline assignment: CDR1 MDHEN and CDR2 SYDVKM. The CDR3 loop is CASSWDGAVNSPLHF. The CDR3 DNA is TGTGCCAGCAGTTGGGATGGGGCAGTCAATTCACCCCTCCACTTT.

This chain joins TRBV5-1 and TRBJ2-3; TRBD2 aligns across 12 bases. The CDR3 length is 16 residues. With V trimmed by 0 bases and J by 3 bases, 2 bases remained unmatched. Germline values: CDR1 SGHRS, CDR2 YFSETQ. The CDR3 sequence: CASSLGLAGGTDTQYF. DNA of the CDR3: TGCGCCAGCAGCTTGGGCCTAGCGGGAGGGACAGATACGCAGTATTTT.

The gene calls are TRBV6-5 and TRBJ1-1; the D is unclear. Germline V lookup: CDR1 MNHEY, CDR2 SVGAGI. There are 12 residues in the CDR3. The V end lost 7 bases, the J end lost 3 bases, and 9 bases lay between the germline ends. Here the CDR3 reads CASNGRYTEAFF. The CDR3 DNA sequence: TGTGCCAGCAATGGACGTTACACTGAAGCTTTCTTT.

This sequence joins TRBV19 and TRBJ1-2; D remains ambiguous. V was clipped by 0 bases and J by 8 bases, with 13 bases between them. The CDR3 is 14 amino acids. In germline, CDR1 is LNHDA, CDR2 SQIVND (reference sequence). The CDR3 nucleotides read TGTGCCAGTAGTATAGATCCGGCCTCCGGAGGCTACACCTTC. It is translated as CASSIDPASGGYTF.

The chain carries TRBV4-1 and TRBJ2-2; 8 nucleotides align to TRBD2. CDR1 and CDR2 (germline): MGHRA, YSYEKL. The CDR3 consists of 17 residues. V was pared by 4 bases and J by 0 bases, with 7 bases of the junction left unmatched. The CDR3 sequence: CASSPGILAANTGELFF. In DNA form, the CDR3 reads TGCGCCAGCAGCCCCGGGATACTAGCGGCGAACACCGGGGAGCTGTTTTTT.

This clone was seen more than once but under ten times. The rearrangement uses TRBV28 and TRBJ2-5; maybe TRBD1 (6 bases). This CDR3 is built from 14 residues. The germline CDR1 and CDR2 sequences are MDHEN and SYDVKM. With 6 bases removed from V and 2 bases from J, the gap between germline ends came to 13 bases. The chain's CDR3 is CASSQGTVQETQYF. Here the CDR3 DNA reads TGTGCCAGCAGCCAGGGGACCGTACAAGAGACCCAGTACTTC.

The V call is TRBV28, the J call TRBJ2-1; 10 positions match TRBD2. There are 16 residues in the CDR3. The ends lost 2 bases at V and 5 bases at J; junction bases unmatched: 6. CDR1 and CDR2 from the germline V gene are MDHEN and SYDVKM. CDR3 in amino acids: CASSLLAGVGNNEQFF. The CDR3 DNA sequence: TGTGCCAGCAGTTTACTAGCGGGAGTAGGGAACAATGAGCAGTTCTTC.

The chain has TRBV9 and TRBJ1-2, with 7 bases identical to TRBD1. The ends lost 0 bases at V and 5 bases at J; junction bases unmatched: 7. The CDR3 loop spans 15 amino acids. Germline CDR1 and CDR2: SGDLS and YYNGEE. The CDR3 sequence: CASSVATGQEYGYTF. CDR3 DNA: TGTGCCAGCAGCGTAGCTACCGGACAGGAATATGGCTACACCTTC.

The rearrangement uses TRBV7-6 and TRBJ2-2; D may be TRBD1 (6 bases). V was pared by 3 bases and J by 1 base, with 12 bases between. The CDR3 consists of 16 residues. CDR1 is SGHVS and CDR2 is FNYEAQ in the germline V gene. CDR3 amino acids: CASSLRVTGNTGELFF. CDR3 bases: TGTGCCAGCAGCTTGCGGGTGACAGGGAACACCGGGGAGCTGTTTTTT. Variable domain in full (rest from reference TRBV7-6 and TRBJ2-2): GAGVSQSPRYKVTKRGQDVALRCDPISGHVSLYWYRQALGQGPEFLTYFNYEAQQDKSGLPNDRFSAERPEGSISTLTIQRTEQRDSAMYRCASSLRVTGNTGELFFGEGSRLTVL.

In this sample, this clone turned up once. This chain links TRBV29-1 with TRBJ1-1; no clear D gene. Trimming took 5 bases from V and 0 from J, leaving 13 bases between them. Germline V gene sequence: CDR1 SQVTM, CDR2 ANQGSEA. CDR3 length: 14 amino acids. Written as DNA, the CDR3 is TGCAGCGTTTTCTCCAGGACCTTGAACACTGAAGCTTTCTTT. Residues: CSVFSRTLNTEAFF.